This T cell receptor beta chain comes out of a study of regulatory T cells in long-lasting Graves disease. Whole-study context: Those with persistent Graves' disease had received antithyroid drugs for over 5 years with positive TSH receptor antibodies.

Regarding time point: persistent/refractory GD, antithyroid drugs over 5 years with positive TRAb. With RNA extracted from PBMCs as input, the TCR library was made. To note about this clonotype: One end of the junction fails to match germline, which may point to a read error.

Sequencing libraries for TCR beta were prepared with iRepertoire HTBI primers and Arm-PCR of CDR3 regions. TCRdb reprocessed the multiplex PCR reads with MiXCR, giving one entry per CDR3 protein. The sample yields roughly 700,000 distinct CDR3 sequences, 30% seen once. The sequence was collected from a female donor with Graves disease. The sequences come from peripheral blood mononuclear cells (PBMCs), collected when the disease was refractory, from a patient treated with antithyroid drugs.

The CDR3 region has the DNA TGTGCCAGCTCACCCGGTAACAGTGAAGCTTTCTTT. Translation gives CASSPGNSEAFF. The chain combines TRBV18 with TRBJ1-1; D not certain. Germline CDR1 is KGHSH and CDR2 is LQKENI. The CDR3 is 12 residues long. The full variable domain, with the rest looked up from reference TRBV18 and TRBJ1-1, is NAGVMQNPRHLVRRRGQEARLRCSPMKGHSHVYWYRQLPEEGLKFMVYLQKENIIDESGMPKERFSAEFPKEGPSILRIQQVVRGDSAAYFCASSPGNSEAFFGQGTRLTVV.